The T cell receptor beta chain under discussion was sequenced for a study of T cell responses to AZD1222 COVID-19 vaccine. Clones were sequenced by immunoSEQ multiplex PCR, and TCRdb holds only the in-frame ones, with some missing. The sample yields fewer than 150,000 clones, approximately 90% seen once. A remark on this clone: Its specificity is not known.

The CDR3 has 13 amino acids. CDR1 and CDR2 (germline): SGHAT, FQNNGV. Trimming removed 6 bases from V and 8 bases from J, with 16 bases in between. Study conclusions and caveats: Spike-specific TCR breadth and depth rose after two AZD1222 doses. Unmutated variant regions are reportedly targeted by nearly half of spike-specific TCRs. Most donors were white British, females outnumbered males, and clonal diversity was possibly underestimated. Vaccine-related CD4 TCRs covered spike, predominating at 160-218 and 743-854.

Sequencing was performed on peripheral blood, taken on day 0 of AZD1222 vaccination. The chain joins TRBV11-2 to TRBJ1-2, with D hard to call. This receptor was obtained from an adult in good health. The CDR3 DNA is TGTGCCAGCAGACCTTTGATACGCAGGGGCTACACCTTC. As protein: CASRPLIRRGYTF.